This entry lists 29 T cell receptor beta chains sequenced from one sample in a study of cytomegalovirus exposure and HLA in healthy donors. The PCR used 60 Vbeta and 13 Jbeta primers. Assay: immunoSEQ multiplex PCR; the TCRdb copy retains only in-frame clones and omits some. The table records roughly 130,000 clones, around 81% of them present only once. What was sequenced was PBMCs. All receptors derive from a man younger than 35 in good health and CMV-seronegative.

The chain carries TRBV28 and TRBJ1-1; 8 nucleotides align to TRBD1. Germline V CDR1 and CDR2: MDHEN, SYDVKM. The CDR3 length is 12 residues. Losses at the gene ends were 10 bases for V and 3 bases for J; bases not matched to a gene: 4. The CDR3 reads CAINRGDTEAFF. The CDR3 region has the DNA TGTGCCATTAACAGGGGGGACACTGAAGCTTTCTTT.

V gene TRBV5-4 combines with J gene TRBJ2-3; weak D call: TRBD1 (6 bases). CDR3 length: 16 residues. Per germline, CDR1 SGHNT and CDR2 YYREEE (reference sequence). V was trimmed by 4 bases and J by 0 bases, leaving 15 bases between them. CDR3 nucleotide sequence: TGTGCCAGCAGCCCAGGACAGACGTCTAGCACAGATACGCAGTATTTT. Translation gives CASSPGQTSSTDTQYF. Full variable domain (rest looked up from reference TRBV5-4 and TRBJ2-3): ETGVTQSPTHLIKTRGQQVTLRCSSQSGHNTVSWYQQALGQGPQFIFQYYREEENGRGNFPPRFSGLQFPNYSSELNVNALELDDSALYLCASSPGQTSSTDTQYFGPGTRLTVL.

The chain couples TRBV5-8 to TRBJ1-4, with a possible D match to TRBD1 (5 bases). Germline V CDR1 and CDR2: SGHTS, YDEGEE. The CDR3 extends over 16 amino acids. V was shortened by 0 bases and J by 8 bases, with 17 bases between the two germline ends. The CDR3 DNA reads as TGTGCCAGCAGCTTGGTAGGAACAGGCACGGGCGAAAAACTGTTTTTT. This encodes CASSLVGTGTGEKLFF. The variable domain in full, with the rest retrieved from reference TRBV5-8 and TRBJ1-4, is EAGVTQSPTHLIKTRGQQATLRCSPISGHTSVYWYQQALGLGLQFLLWYDEGEERNRGNFPPRFSGRQFPNYSSELNVNALELEDSALYLCASSLVGTGTGEKLFFGSGTQLSVL.

The chain is built from TRBV5-6 and TRBJ2-2; 9 nucleotides line up with TRBD1. There are 17 residues in the CDR3. Germline assignment: CDR1 SGHDT and CDR2 YYEEEE. Losses at the gene ends were 3 bases for V and 4 bases for J; bases not matched to a gene: 10. CDR3 residues: CASSSRVGTGITGELFF. The DNA of the CDR3 is TGTGCCAGCAGCTCGAGGGTCGGGACAGGGATCACCGGGGAGCTGTTTTTT.

This chain uses TRBV11-2 with TRBJ1-1; weak D call: TRBD1 (5 bases). The V end lost 4 bases, the J end lost 4 bases, and 10 bases lay between the germline ends. CDR1 SGHAT and CDR2 FQNNGV come from the germline V gene. The CDR3 loop spans 13 amino acids. Written as DNA, the CDR3 is TGTGCCAGCAGCTCTCAGGGCCCCACTGAAGCTTTCTTT. Translated, it gives CASSSQGPTEAFF.

The CDR3 coding sequence is TGTGCCAGCAGCCGGACAGTTAGAGAGACCCAGTACTTC. Translating it yields CASSRTVRETQYF. The chain links TRBV7-2 to TRBJ2-5, with D possibly TRBD1 on 6 matching bases. The CDR3 sequence is 13 residues long. Germline V gene lookup returns CDR1 SGHTA and CDR2 FQGNSA. The germline V and J ends were trimmed by 5 bases and 4 bases, with 11 bases remaining between them.

J is TRBJ2-5 and V is TRBV10-2; 8 bases are shared with TRBD1. This CDR3 is 15 amino acids long. Germline V CDR1 and CDR2: WSHSY, SAAADI. Germline trimming cut 3 bases from V and 3 bases from J; bases unmatched to any gene: 6. DNA of the CDR3: TGCGCCAGCAGTGATCCGGGACAGGCTAAAGAGACCCAGTACTTC. Protein: CASSDPGQAKETQYF.

The CDR3: CASSLLKPYRDNNSPLHF. For the CDR3, the DNA is TGTGCCAGCAGCTTACTTAAACCCTACCGCGACAATAATTCACCCCTCCACTTT. The chain combines TRBV7-8 with TRBJ1-6; D is ambiguous. The CDR3 is made up of 18 amino acids. The V end was cut by 2 bases, the J end by 5 bases, with 19 bases between. The germline gives CDR1 SGHVS, CDR2 FQNEAQ.

V usage is TRBV11-3 and J usage is TRBJ1-4; no firm D call. The V end was cut by 0 bases, the J end by 2 bases, with 16 bases between. The CDR3 consists of 18 residues. Germline CDR1 is SGHNT and CDR2 is YENEEA. CDR3 bases: TGTGCCAGCAGCTTAGAGAGGCTCCATATTGGCACTAATGAAAAACTGTTTTTT. It encodes CASSLERLHIGTNEKLFF.

This sequence joins TRBV5-4 and TRBJ1-4; D possibly corresponds to TRBD1 (5 bases). The germline V gene has CDR1 SGHNT and CDR2 YYREEE (reference sequence). Trimming took 4 bases from V and 8 from J, leaving 21 bases between them. The CDR3 runs 16 residues. CDR3 sequence reads: CASSDQTGTAGEKLFF. The DNA for the CDR3 is TGTGCCAGCAGCGACCAAACAGGCACCGCCGGGGAAAAACTGTTTTTT. Looking up the rest from reference TRBV5-4 and TRBJ1-4 gives the full variable domain: ETGVTQSPTHLIKTRGQQVTLRCSSQSGHNTVSWYQQALGQGPQFIFQYYREEENGRGNFPPRFSGLQFPNYSSELNVNALELDDSALYLCASSDQTGTAGEKLFFGSGTQLSVL.

The rearrangement links TRBV19 to TRBJ1-2; D is undetermined. CDR3 length: 15 residues. Germline V lookup: CDR1 LNHDA, CDR2 SQIVND (reference sequence). The V end lost 3 bases, the J end lost 3 bases, and 14 bases lay between the germline ends. CDR3 bases: TGTGCCAGTAGTATTGGTGGAGCGGAAGACTATGGCTACACCTTC. Amino acids: CASSIGGAEDYGYTF.

This clone came up once. J is TRBJ2-5 and V is TRBV4-3, with 12 bases fitting TRBD2. Germline CDR1 is LGHNA and CDR2 is YSLEER. This CDR3 is built from 17 residues. With 0 bases clipped from V and 4 bases from J, the junction kept 6 bases outside the gene matches. DNA of the CDR3: TGCGCCAGCAGCCAAGATCTAGCGGGGGGGCCCGGAGAGACCCAGTACTTC. Amino acids: CASSQDLAGGPGETQYF.

The chain has TRBV6-5 and TRBJ1-4; no firm D call. Germline lookup yields CDR1 MNHEY and CDR2 SVGAGI. This CDR3 region has 13 residues. The germline V and J ends were trimmed by 0 bases and 8 bases, with 7 bases remaining between them. CDR3 bases: TGTGCCAGCAGTTACTCGCGGATCGAAAAACTGTTTTTT. This sequence encodes CASSYSRIEKLFF.

This rearrangement joins TRBV10-1 to TRBJ1-5; D uncertain. Germline loops: CDR1 WNHNN, CDR2 SYGVQD (reference sequence). CDR3 length: 19 residues. Trimming shortened V by 4 bases and J by 2 bases, and 24 bases separated the two germline ends. The CDR3: CASSGLRLASKDGNQPQHF. The DNA of the CDR3 is TGCGCCAGCAGTGGGCTGCGGCTCGCAAGTAAAGACGGCAATCAGCCCCAGCATTTT.

The rearrangement links TRBV7-2 to TRBJ2-3; TRBD2 is a possible D gene (6 bases). V dropped 6 bases and J dropped 2 bases, with 9 bases sitting between them. Germline CDR1 and CDR2: SGHTA and FQGNSA. The CDR3 length is 13 residues. The CDR3 is CASSRGLTDTQYF. The DNA for the CDR3 is TGTGCCAGCAGTCGGGGACTCACAGATACGCAGTATTTT.

Written as DNA, the CDR3 is TGTGCCAGCTCACTCTGGGACAGTCACTCCTACGAGCAGTACTTC. This encodes CASSLWDSHSYEQYF. This chain connects TRBV18 to TRBJ2-7; TRBD1 aligns across 7 bases. CDR3 size: 15 residues. Germline V CDR1 and CDR2: KGHSH, LQKENI. Germline trimming cut 4 bases from V and 0 bases from J; bases unmatched to any gene: 6.

V and J are TRBV9 and TRBJ2-2; TRBD1 agrees at 7 bases. V trimming: 4 bases; J trimming: 5 bases; junction bases outside the gene matches: 11. CDR1 and CDR2 from the germline V gene are SGDLS and YYNGEE. The CDR3 extends over 16 amino acids. The CDR3 region is CASSREGASGTGELFF. The DNA of the CDR3 is TGTGCCAGCAGCCGAGAGGGGGCATCGGGAACCGGGGAGCTGTTTTTT. Using reference TRBV9 and TRBJ2-2 for the parts outside the CDR3, the full variable domain is DSGVTQTPKHLITATGQRVTLRCSPRSGDLSVYWYQQSLDQGLQFLIQYYNGEERAKGNILERFSAQQFPDLHSELNLSSLELGDSALYFCASSREGASGTGELFFGEGSRLTVL.

V and J are TRBV10-3 and TRBJ2-7; 7 positions agree with TRBD1. The CDR3 is 13 residues long. Germline-derived CDR1 and CDR2 are ENHRY and SYGVKD. Losses at the gene ends were 10 bases for V and 3 bases for J; bases not matched to a gene: 9. The DNA of the CDR3 is TGTGCCAGTGGGGACAGAGAGAGCTACGAGCAGTACTTC. This encodes CASGDRESYEQYF.

A word on this clone: Other DNA sequences within the sample encode an identical CDR3. CDR3 DNA sequence: TGTGCATTTCGACAGAACTATGGCTACACCTTC. It translates to CAFRQNYGYTF. The J gene is TRBJ1-2, the V gene TRBV30; D is perhaps TRBD1 (5 bases). The CDR3 loop spans 11 amino acids. From germline, CDR1 is GTSNPN and CDR2 SVGIG (reference sequence). Full variable domain (remainder filled in from reference TRBV30 and TRBJ1-2): SQTIHQWPATLVQPVGSPLSLECTVEGTSNPNLYWYRQAAGRGLQLLFYSVGIGQISSEVPQNLSASRPQDRQFILSSKKLLLSDSGFYLCAFRQNYGYTFGSGTRLTVV.

This clone appeared a few times. J is TRBJ1-1 and V is TRBV7-3, with 7 bases lining up with TRBD1. Germline V gene sequence: CDR1 SGHTA, CDR2 FQGTGA. The length of the CDR3 is 15 residues. V was clipped by 5 bases and J by 3 bases; unmatched bases: 9. The CDR3 protein is CASSKRQGMDTEAFF. The CDR3 nucleotides are TGTGCCAGCAGCAAGAGACAGGGTATGGACACTGAAGCTTTCTTT.

V and J are TRBV28 and TRBJ2-1; D is ambiguous. The CDR3 is 15 residues long. V was cut by 5 bases and J by 0 bases, with 11 bases left in between. Germline V lookup: CDR1 MDHEN, CDR2 SYDVKM. The CDR3 DNA follows: TGTGCCAGCAGTGATCGAGAGAGCTCCTACAATGAGCAGTTCTTC. Its translation is CASSDRESSYNEQFF.

This chain uses TRBV9 with TRBJ1-6; 7 bases map to TRBD1. Per the germline V gene, CDR1 is SGDLS and CDR2 is YYNGEE. The CDR3 runs 14 residues. V shed 3 bases, J shed 9 bases, and the junction held 6 bases outside the gene matches. The CDR3 DNA sequence: TGTGCCAGCAGCGAACAGGGGATCGGTTCACCCCTCCACTTT. Amino acids: CASSEQGIGSPLHF.

The gene calls are TRBV19 and TRBJ2-7; unclear D gene. V was clipped by 5 bases and J by 3 bases, with 17 bases between them. The V gene's germline CDR1 is LNHDA and CDR2 SQIVND (reference sequence). This CDR3 region has 15 residues. The CDR3 loop reads CASSDHRSFSYEQYF. The CDR3 coding sequence is TGTGCCAGTAGTGATCACAGATCCTTCAGCTACGAGCAGTACTTC.

The chain has TRBV30 and TRBJ2-7; 9 bases map to TRBD1. With 2 bases clipped from V and 7 bases from J, the junction kept 9 bases outside the gene matches. The germline CDR1 and CDR2 sequences are GTSNPN and SVGIG (reference sequence). CDR3 length equals 14 residues. Here the CDR3 reads CAWSLGTGLSEQYF. DNA for the CDR3: TGTGCCTGGAGTCTCGGGACAGGGTTGAGTGAGCAGTACTTC.

The chain recombines TRBV6-6 with TRBJ2-5; 12 bases are a match to TRBD2. CDR1 is MNHNY and CDR2 is SVGAGI in the germline V gene (reference sequence). Trimming removed 6 bases from V and 2 bases from J; junction bases left unmatched: 7. The length of the CDR3 is 16 residues. This chain's CDR3 is CASSPLLAGGQETQYF. The CDR3 DNA reads TGTGCCAGCAGCCCCCTCCTAGCGGGGGGGCAAGAGACCCAGTACTTC.

A few counts support this clone. CDR3 DNA sequence: TGTGCCAGCAGCTTAGTAGGAGGTGACACCATATATTTT. Protein: CASSLVGGDTIYF. The chain links TRBV7-9 to TRBJ1-3; the D is unclear. This CDR3 contains 13 residues. The V gene lost 1 base and the J gene lost 8 bases, with 9 bases spanning the gap. The germline V gene has CDR1 SEHNR and CDR2 FQNEAQ (reference sequence).

The DNA for the CDR3 is TGCAGTACTACAGGGGGGTATGGCTACACCTTC. It encodes CSTTGGYGYTF. The genes are TRBV20-1 and TRBJ1-2, with TRBD1 identical over 8 bases. Per the germline V gene, CDR1 is DFQATT and CDR2 is SNEGSKA (reference sequence). The CDR3 covers 11 residues. Trimming removed 8 bases from V and 5 bases from J; junction bases left unmatched: 4.

As regards this clone: This sample also contains other DNA sequences that code for the same CDR3. The chain links TRBV7-2 to TRBJ2-3, with D unresolved. CDR1 and CDR2 from the germline V gene are SGHTA and FQGNSA. This CDR3 contains 12 residues. Trimming pared 3 bases from V and 3 bases from J, leaving 4 bases between. As DNA, the CDR3 is TGTGCCAGCAGCTTCGGTACAGATACGCAGTATTTT. This translates into CASSFGTDTQYF. The full variable domain, in which reference TRBV7-2 and TRBJ2-3 provide the parts outside the CDR3, is GAGVSQSPSNKVTEKGKDVELRCDPISGHTALYWYRQSLGQGLEFLIYFQGNSAPDKSGLPSDRFSAERTGGSVSTLTIQRTQQEDSAVYLCASSFGTDTQYFGPGTRLTVL.

This chain connects TRBV19 to TRBJ2-1, with 7 bases that match TRBD2. After removal of 6 bases from V and 7 bases from J, the junction contained 12 bases not matched to a gene. Looked up from germline, CDR1 is LNHDA and CDR2 is SQIVND (reference sequence). The CDR3 spans 15 residues. The CDR3 DNA reads TGTGCCAGTAGAAATTCAGGCTTGGGGGGGAATGAGCAGTTCTTC. Protein: CASRNSGLGGNEQFF.